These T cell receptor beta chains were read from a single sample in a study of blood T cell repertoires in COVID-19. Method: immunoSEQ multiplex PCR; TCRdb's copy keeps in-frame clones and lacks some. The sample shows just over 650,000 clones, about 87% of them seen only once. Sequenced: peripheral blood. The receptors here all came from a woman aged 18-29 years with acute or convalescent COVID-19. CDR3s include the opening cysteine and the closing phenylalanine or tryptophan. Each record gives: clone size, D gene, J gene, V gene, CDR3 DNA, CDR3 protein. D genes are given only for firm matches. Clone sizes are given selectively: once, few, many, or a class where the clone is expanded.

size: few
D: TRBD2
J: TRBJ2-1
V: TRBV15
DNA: TGTGCCACCAGCAGAGGGACTAGCGGGGGCCCCCAGGATGAGCAGTTCTTC
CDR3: CATSRGTSGGPQDEQFF

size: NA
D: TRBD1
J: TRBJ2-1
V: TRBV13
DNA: TGTGCCAGCAGCCATAGCAGGGACAGGGTGCATGGTGAGCAGTTCTTC
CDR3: CASSHSRDRVHGEQFF

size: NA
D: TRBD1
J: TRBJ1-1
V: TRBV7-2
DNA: TGTGCCAGCAGCTTAGTGACAGGGCAGACTGAAGCTTTCTTT
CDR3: CASSLVTGQTEAFF

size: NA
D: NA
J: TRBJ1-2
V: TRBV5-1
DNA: TGCGCCAGCAGCTTAGATCGGGGGAGTAGTGGCTACACCTTC
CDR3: CASSLDRGSSGYTF

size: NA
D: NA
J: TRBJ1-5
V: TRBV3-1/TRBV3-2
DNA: TGTGCCAGCAGCTCGGGATTTATTAGCAATCAGCCCCAGCATTTT
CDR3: CASSSGFISNQPQHF

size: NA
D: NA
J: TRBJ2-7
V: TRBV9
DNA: TGTGCCAGCAGCGTAGATGCAGGCAACTACGAGCAGTACTTC
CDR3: CASSVDAGNYEQYF

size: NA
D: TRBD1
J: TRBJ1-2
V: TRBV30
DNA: TGTGCCTGGAGTCCGGACAGGGACTATGGCTACACCTTC
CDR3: CAWSPDRDYGYTF

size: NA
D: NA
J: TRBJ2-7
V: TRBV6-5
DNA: TGTGCCAGCAGTTACTCGACAGAAGGCACCTACGAGCAGTACTTC
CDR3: CASSYSTEGTYEQYF

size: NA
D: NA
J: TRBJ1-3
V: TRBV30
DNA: TGTGCCTGGAGTAACGGGAACTCTGGAAACACCATATATTTT
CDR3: CAWSNGNSGNTIYF

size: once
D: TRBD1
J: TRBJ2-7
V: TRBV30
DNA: TGTGCCTGGAGTGGGTCAGGGGGCGAGCAGTACTTC
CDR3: CAWSGSGGEQYF

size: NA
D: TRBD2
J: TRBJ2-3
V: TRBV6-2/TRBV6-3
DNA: TGTGCCAGCAGCCGTGCAGCGGGGGGGCCTACAGATACGCAGTATTTT
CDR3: CASSRAAGGPTDTQYF

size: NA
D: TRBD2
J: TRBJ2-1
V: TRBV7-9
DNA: TGTGCCAGCAGCTTAGCGTCTAGCGGGGATTACAATGAGCAGTTCTTC
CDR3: CASSLASSGDYNEQFF

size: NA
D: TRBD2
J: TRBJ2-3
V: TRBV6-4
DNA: TGTGCCAGCAGTTTGACTAGCGGGGGCACCACAGATACGCAGTATTTT
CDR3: CASSLTSGGTTDTQYF

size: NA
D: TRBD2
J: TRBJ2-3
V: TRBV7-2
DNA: TGTGCCAGCAGCTTAGTGGGCTTTGGCGGGGGGGCCACAGATACGCAGTATTTT
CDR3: CASSLVGFGGGATDTQYF

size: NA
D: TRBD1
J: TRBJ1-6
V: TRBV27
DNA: TGTGCCAGCAGTGGACAGGGGTTCCGCTCCTATAATTCACCCCTCCACTTT
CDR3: CASSGQGFRSYNSPLHF

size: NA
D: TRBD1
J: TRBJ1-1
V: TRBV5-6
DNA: TGTGCCAGCAGCTTGGAACAGGGGGCAAACACTGAAGCTTTCTTT
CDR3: CASSLEQGANTEAFF

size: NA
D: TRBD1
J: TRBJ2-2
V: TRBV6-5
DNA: TGTGCCACAGGGACAGGGGGCCCCGGGGAGCTGTTTTTT
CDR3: CATGTGGPGELFF

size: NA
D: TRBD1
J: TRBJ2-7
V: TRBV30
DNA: TGTGCCTGGAGTTCCCCGAGTGTCAGGACAGGGGGCTACGAGCAGTACTTC
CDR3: CAWSSPSVRTGGYEQYF

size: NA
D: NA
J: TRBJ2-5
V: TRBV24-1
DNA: TGTGCCACCAGTGCGAGGAGAGAGACCCAGTACTTC
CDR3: CATSARRETQYF

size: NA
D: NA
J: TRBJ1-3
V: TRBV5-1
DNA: TGCGCCAGCAGCTTGTATCCAGGGTCTGGAAACACCATATATTTT
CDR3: CASSLYPGSGNTIYF

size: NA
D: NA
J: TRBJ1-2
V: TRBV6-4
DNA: TGTGCCAGCAGCGCAGGTTTTAACTATGGCTACACCTTC
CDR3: CASSAGFNYGYTF

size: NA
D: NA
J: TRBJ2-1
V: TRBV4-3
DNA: TGCGCCAGCAGCCAAGAAGGAAACAGAAATTACAATGAGCAGTTCTTC
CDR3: CASSQEGNRNYNEQFF

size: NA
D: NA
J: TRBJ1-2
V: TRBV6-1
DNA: TGTGCCAGCAGTGAAGGGGGCGATTCCTATGGCTACACCTTC
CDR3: CASSEGGDSYGYTF

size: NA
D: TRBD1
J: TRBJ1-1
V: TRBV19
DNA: TGTGCCAGTAGGACCGGGACAGAAGAATCCACTGAAGCTTTCTTT
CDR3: CASRTGTEESTEAFF

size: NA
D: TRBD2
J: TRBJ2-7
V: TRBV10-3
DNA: TGTGCCACAGGGGCGTCAGAGCGGGGGGGCCGGTGGGAAGAGCAGTACTTC
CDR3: CATGASERGGRWEEQYF

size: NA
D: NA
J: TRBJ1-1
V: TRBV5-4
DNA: TGTGCCAGCAGCTCTACAGGGAAACTACACACTGAAGCTTTCTTT
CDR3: CASSSTGKLHTEAFF

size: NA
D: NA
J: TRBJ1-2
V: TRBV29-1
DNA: TGCAGCGTTGAAGTCGGGGAGGGCGGGGCCTATGGCTACACCTTC
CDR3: CSVEVGEGGAYGYTF

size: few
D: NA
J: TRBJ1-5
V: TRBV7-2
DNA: TGTGCCACCTCCTACCGGGGGGAACAGCCCCAGCATTTT
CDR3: CATSYRGEQPQHF

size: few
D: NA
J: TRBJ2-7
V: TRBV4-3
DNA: TGCGCCAGCAGCCAAGATCGGGCCTACGAGCAGTACTTC
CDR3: CASSQDRAYEQYF

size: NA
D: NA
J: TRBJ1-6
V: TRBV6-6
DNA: TGTGCCAGCAGTTATATCCGTTCCTATAATTCACCCCTCCACTTT
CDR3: CASSYIRSYNSPLHF

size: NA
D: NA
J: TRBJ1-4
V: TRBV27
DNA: TGTGCCAGCCGTCGCTCTGGGCCCTTGACTAATGAAAAACTGTTTTTT
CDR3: CASRRSGPLTNEKLFF

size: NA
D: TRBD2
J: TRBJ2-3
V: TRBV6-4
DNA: TGTGCCAGCAGTGAGGGCGGGGGGGAAGGATCAGATACGCAGTATTTT
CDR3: CASSEGGGEGSDTQYF

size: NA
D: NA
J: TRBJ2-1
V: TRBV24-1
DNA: TGTGCCACCAGTGATTTGCACGGAGGCGTCTTCTCCTACAATGAGCAGTTCTTC
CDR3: CATSDLHGGVFSYNEQFF

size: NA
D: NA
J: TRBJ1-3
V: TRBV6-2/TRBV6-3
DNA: TGTGCCAGCAGTCAACCACCAGGACAGTCCTCTGGAAACACCATATATTTT
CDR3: CASSQPPGQSSGNTIYF

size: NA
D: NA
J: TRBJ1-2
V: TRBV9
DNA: TGTGCCAGCAGCGCCCGGGTTGGGCAGGGCTATGGCTACACCTTC
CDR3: CASSARVGQGYGYTF

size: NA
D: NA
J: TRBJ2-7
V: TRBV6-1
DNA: TGTGCCAGCAGTGAACCCCCCGAAATAATGGTACGGGTCCCTCCCCTATACGAGCAGTACTTC
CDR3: CASSEPPEIMVRVPPLYEQYF

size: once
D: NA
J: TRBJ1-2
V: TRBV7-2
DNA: TGTGCCAGCAGCTTAGCAACAGGGTTTGGCTACACCTTC
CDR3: CASSLATGFGYTF

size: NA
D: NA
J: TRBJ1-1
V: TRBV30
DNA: TGTGCCTCCCGTAACCGGGGGTTCATAGAAGCTTTCTTT
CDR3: CASRNRGFIEAFF

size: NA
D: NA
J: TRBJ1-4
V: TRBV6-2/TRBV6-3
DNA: TGTGCCAGCAGTTTGGTAAAGCGGAGTAATGAAAAACTGTTTTTT
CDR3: CASSLVKRSNEKLFF

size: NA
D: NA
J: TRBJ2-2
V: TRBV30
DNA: TGTGCCTGGAGGGGCACGAACACCGGGGAGCTGTTTTTT
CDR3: CAWRGTNTGELFF

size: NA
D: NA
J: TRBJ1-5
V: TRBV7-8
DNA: TGTGCCAGCAGCTCCCATTCCGAGGGAGGGGGCAATCAGCCCCAGCATTTT
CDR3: CASSSHSEGGGNQPQHF

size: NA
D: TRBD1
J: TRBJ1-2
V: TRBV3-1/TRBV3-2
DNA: TGTGCCAGCAGCCAAGGACAGGGAAGGGACTATGGCTACACCTTC
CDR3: CASSQGQGRDYGYTF

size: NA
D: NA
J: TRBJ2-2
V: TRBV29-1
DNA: TGCAGCGTTGATCTCCAGGGGGAGCTGTTTTTT
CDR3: CSVDLQGELFF

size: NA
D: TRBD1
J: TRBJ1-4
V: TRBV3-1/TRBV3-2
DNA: TGTGCCAGCAGCCAAGCGACAGGGTCGAATGAAAAACTGTTTTTT
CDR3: CASSQATGSNEKLFF

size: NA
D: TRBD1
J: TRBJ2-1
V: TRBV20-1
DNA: TGCAGTGCTAGTCCACGGGACAGGCACTTCAGCTCCTACAATGAGCAGTTCTTC
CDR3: CSASPRDRHFSSYNEQFF

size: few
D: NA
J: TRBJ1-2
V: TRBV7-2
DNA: TGTGCCAGCAGCTTTATAGGGAGACTAGACTATGGCTACACCTTC
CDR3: CASSFIGRLDYGYTF

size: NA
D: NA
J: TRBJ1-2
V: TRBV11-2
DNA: TGTGCCAGCAGCCAAAGGGCGGGGCCCCTATTCAACTATGGCTACACCTTC
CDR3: CASSQRAGPLFNYGYTF

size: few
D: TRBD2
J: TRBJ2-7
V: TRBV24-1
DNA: TGTGCCACCAGCCGGCGGGGGTCGGGGGAGCAGTACTTC
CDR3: CATSRRGSGEQYF

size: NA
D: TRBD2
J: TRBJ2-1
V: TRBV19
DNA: TGTGCCAGTACCCCACGGGGGGATAGCTCCTACAATGAGCAGTTCTTC
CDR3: CASTPRGDSSYNEQFF

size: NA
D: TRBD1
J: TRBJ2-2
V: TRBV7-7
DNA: TGTGCCAGCAGCTCCGGGACAGAGTACACCGGGGAGCTGTTTTTT
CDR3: CASSSGTEYTGELFF

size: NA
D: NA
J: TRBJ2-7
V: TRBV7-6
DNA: TGTGCCAGCAGCTTAGGGGGGGGCTTCTCCTACGAGCAGTACTTC
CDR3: CASSLGGGFSYEQYF

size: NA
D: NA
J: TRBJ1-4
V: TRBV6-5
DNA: TGTGCCAGCAGTTACACCCTAGGGGAATCTAATGAAAAACTGTTTTTT
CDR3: CASSYTLGESNEKLFF

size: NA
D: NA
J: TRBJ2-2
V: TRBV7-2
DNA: TGTGCCAGCAGCTCGTGGACATATCCCAACACCGGGGAGCTGTTTTTT
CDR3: CASSSWTYPNTGELFF

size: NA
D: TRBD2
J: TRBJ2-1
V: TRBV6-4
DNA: TGTGCCAGCGGACTAGCGGGGGGGTATTACAATGAGCAGTTCTTC
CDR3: CASGLAGGYYNEQFF

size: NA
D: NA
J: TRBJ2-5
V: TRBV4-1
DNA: TGCGCCAGCAGCCCCTCCCCCCAGGGGCAAGAGACCCAGTACTTC
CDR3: CASSPSPQGQETQYF